Listed below are T cell receptor beta chains from one sample, sequenced in a study of control samples from healthy donors and cancer patients. Assay: immunoSEQ multiplex PCR; the TCRdb copy retains only in-frame clones and omits some. The sample consists of 200,000 to 250,000 clones, roughly 94% of them appearing once. Material for sequencing was blood. The receptor source for this set is a man aged 50-60 years in good health. CDR3s include the opening cysteine and the closing phenylalanine or tryptophan. A D gene is named only where the DNA matches it firmly. Clone size, where shown, is once, few, many, or a class for clones that have expanded.

J	V	D	size	DNA	CDR3
TRBJ1-3	TRBV6-6	-	-	TGTGCCAGCATTCTGCCGAGCTCTGGAAACACCATATATTTT	CASILPSSGNTIYF
TRBJ2-1	TRBV19	TRBD2	-	TGTGCCAGTAGTCCTCGGGGAGCGGGGGGGTACAATGAGCAGTTCTTC	CASSPRGAGGYNEQFF
TRBJ1-5	TRBV7-2	TRBD1	-	TGTGCCAGCAGCTCGACAGGGGGCAGGCAGCCCCAGCATTTT	CASSSTGGRQPQHF
TRBJ1-2	TRBV5-1	-	-	TGCGCCAGCAGCCCGTTGGGGGACGACTATGGCTACACCTTC	CASSPLGDDYGYTF
TRBJ2-1	TRBV20-1	-	-	TGCAGTGCTAGAAGGTCCAATGAGCAGTTCTTC	CSARRSNEQFF
TRBJ1-2	TRBV12-1	-	-	TGTGCCAGCAGCTGTCGGGCATTAGGCTATGGCTACACCTTC	CASSCRALGYGYTF
TRBJ1-2	TRBV3-1/TRBV3-2	-	few	TGTGCCAGCAGCAGAACAGGGAACTATGGCTACACCTTC	CASSRTGNYGYTF
TRBJ1-4	TRBV6-5	TRBD1	-	TGTGCCAGCAGTTACAGCGCGACAGGGGAAAAACTGTTTTTT	CASSYSATGEKLFF
TRBJ1-4	TRBV3-1/TRBV3-2	-	-	TGTGCCAGCAGCCAAGAATCGGTGAGGACCGTCGCGAAACTGTTTTTT	CASSQESVRTVAKLFF
TRBJ1-2	TRBV19	TRBD1	-	TGTGCCAGTAGTGTGGACAGGGTGGAGAGCTACACCTTC	CASSVDRVESYTF
TRBJ1-4	TRBV7-9	-	-	TGTGCCAGCAGCCCTGCGGTTGGGACGGATGAAAAACTGTTTTTT	CASSPAVGTDEKLFF
TRBJ1-4	TRBV5-8	TRBD1	-	TGTGCCAGCAGCTTTTCCTCTCCCGGGACAGGGGAAAAACTGTTTTTT	CASSFSSPGTGEKLFF
TRBJ1-3	TRBV12-3/TRBV12-4	-	-	TGTGCCAGCAGTCCCGGGGCCAGCTACACCATATATTTT	CASSPGASYTIYF
TRBJ2-6	TRBV5-4	-	-	TGTGCCAGCAGCTTAGGACAGAGAAGCTCTGGGGCCAACGTCCTGACTTTC	CASSLGQRSSGANVLTF
TRBJ1-6	TRBV2	-	-	TGTGCCAGCAACGATCGAGACTATAATTCACCCCTCCACTTT	CASNDRDYNSPLHF
TRBJ1-1	TRBV6-2/TRBV6-3	-	-	TGTGCCAGCAGCCCTAGTGGGCGCCCGAAGGGGGACACTGAAGCTTTCTTT	CASSPSGRPKGDTEAFF
TRBJ2-2	TRBV6-5	-	-	TGTGCCAGCAGCGCTGACACAGGACCCACCGGGGAGCTGTTTTTT	CASSADTGPTGELFF
TRBJ2-1	TRBV5-6	-	-	TGTGCCAGCAGCTTGGCCTACGGCGGTGAGCAGTTCTTC	CASSLAYGGEQFF
TRBJ2-3	TRBV18	-	-	TGTGCCAGCTCACCCTCGGGAGCTACAGATACGCAGTATTTT	CASSPSGATDTQYF
TRBJ1-2	TRBV27	-	-	TGTGCCAGCAGTTTAAACCCAGGGGCCTATGGCTACACCTTC	CASSLNPGAYGYTF
TRBJ1-1	TRBV30	-	-	TGTGCCTGGACCGGATGGTGGGATACTGAAGCTTTCTTT	CAWTGWWDTEAFF
TRBJ2-3	TRBV2	-	-	TGTGCCAGCAGTCGGGACGTAGTTGGCGCAGATACGCAGTATTTT	CASSRDVVGADTQYF
TRBJ1-6	TRBV5-1	-	-	TGCGCCAGCAGCGTCGCTGAGGATTCACCCCTCCACTTT	CASSVAEDSPLHF
TRBJ2-7	TRBV6-2/TRBV6-3	TRBD2	-	TGTGCCAGCAGTTATGAGCGGGGGGCCACCTACGAGCAGTACTTC	CASSYERGATYEQYF
TRBJ1-2	TRBV5-1	-	-	TGCGCCAGCAGCTTGGTAGTAGCAGCCTTCTATGGCTACACCTTC	CASSLVVAAFYGYTF
TRBJ1-2	TRBV7-2	-	-	TGTGCCAGCAGCTACCTGGTGGGGGCTGGGTATGGCTACACCTTC	CASSYLVGAGYGYTF
TRBJ2-1	TRBV10-3	-	-	TGTGCCATCAGCCCCGGTCCCAGCTACAATGAGCAGTTCTTC	CAISPGPSYNEQFF
TRBJ1-6	TRBV9	-	-	TGTGCCAGCAGCGTAGCTGGGTCGGTTAATTCACCCCTCCACTTT	CASSVAGSVNSPLHF
TRBJ1-1	TRBV28	-	few	TGTGCCACCCACGGACCGGTTAGCGAAGCTTTCTTT	CATHGPVSEAFF
TRBJ1-2	TRBV19	-	-	TGTGCCAGTAGGTCTTCGGGTTTTTATGGCTACACCTTC	CASRSSGFYGYTF
TRBJ2-3	TRBV7-9	TRBD1	-	TGTGCCAGCAGCACAACCGGGACAGGGATAGATACGCAGTATTTT	CASSTTGTGIDTQYF
TRBJ2-7	TRBV6-5	-	-	TGTGCCAGCACCGGGGCCTTCTTCTCATACGAGCAGTACTTC	CASTGAFFSYEQYF
TRBJ2-1	TRBV27	TRBD1	few	TGTGCCAGCCGGGACAGTAAAAGCTTAAATTACAATGAGCAGTTCTTC	CASRDSKSLNYNEQFF
TRBJ1-2	TRBV18	-	-	TGTGCCAGCTCACCCCCAGGGAACTATGGCTACACCTTC	CASSPPGNYGYTF
TRBJ1-2	TRBV29-1	-	-	TGCAGCGTTGACGGCAGGAACTATGGCTACACCTTC	CSVDGRNYGYTF
TRBJ1-1	TRBV25-1	-	-	TGTGCCAGCAGTGAGCAGGGAAGGTCACCGAACACTGAAGCTTTCTTT	CASSEQGRSPNTEAFF
TRBJ1-1	TRBV20-1	-	-	TGCAGTGCTAGTCCAGGTCAAGCCGGGCGGGCTTTCTTT	CSASPGQAGRAFF
TRBJ1-5	TRBV6-2/TRBV6-3	-	-	TGTGCCAGCAGTCCCTCCCTGGGGGGCCATCAGCCCCAGCATTTT	CASSPSLGGHQPQHF
TRBJ1-4	TRBV5-6	-	-	TGTGCCAGCAGCTCTCTAGGACGGGGGCAGTGGGCTAATGAAAAACTGTTTTTT	CASSSLGRGQWANEKLFF
TRBJ2-6	TRBV12-5	-	-	TGTGCTAGTGGTTGCTCCTCTGGGGCCAACGTCCTGACTTTC	CASGCSSGANVLTF
TRBJ2-1	TRBV4-3	TRBD2	-	TGCGCCAGCAGCCAAGATGCCCTTCTAGCGGGGGGGAATGAGCAGTTCTTC	CASSQDALLAGGNEQFF
TRBJ1-5	TRBV28	-	few	TGTGCCAGCAGATTCGGGGGAGTAAGGAATCAGCCCCAGCATTTT	CASRFGGVRNQPQHF
TRBJ2-4	TRBV28	-	-	TGTGCCAGCACCCTCGGGGGTAAAGTTGCCAAAAACATTCAGTACTTC	CASTLGGKVAKNIQYF
TRBJ2-1	TRBV5-6	-	-	TGTGCCAGCAGCCATCGGGATAGCGGCTACAATGAGCAGTTCTTC	CASSHRDSGYNEQFF
TRBJ2-3	TRBV6-1	-	-	TGTGCCAGCAGTGAAGGGAACCTGGGAGGGCAGTATTTT	CASSEGNLGGQYF
TRBJ1-6	TRBV6-2/TRBV6-3	-	once	TGTGCCAGCAGTTACCGCCCGGGCGCTTCACCCCTCCACTTT	CASSYRPGASPLHF
TRBJ2-2	TRBV18	-	-	TGTGCCAGCTCACAGGATCCGACCGGGGAGCTGTTTTTT	CASSQDPTGELFF
TRBJ1-6	TRBV19	-	-	TGTGCCAGTAGCCACCTAGACAGGATTAATTCACCCCTCCACTTT	CASSHLDRINSPLHF
TRBJ2-1	TRBV7-3	-	-	TGTGCCAGCAGCCCTGGGGGGGGCGGACTGACCTACAATGAGCAGTTCTTC	CASSPGGGGLTYNEQFF
TRBJ1-2	TRBV7-9	-	-	TGTGCCAGCAGCTTTGGCCACGTGTATGGCTACACCTTC	CASSFGHVYGYTF
TRBJ1-2	TRBV28	-	-	TGTGCCAGCAGTTTACCCACAAGGAACTATGGCTACACCTTC	CASSLPTRNYGYTF
TRBJ1-3	TRBV28	-	-	TGTGCCAGCAGTTTGCTACCGAGCTCTGGAAACACCATATATTTT	CASSLLPSSGNTIYF
TRBJ1-1	TRBV19	-	-	TGTGCCAGTAGTCGCCCGTTAAATCCCCACTCTAACACTGAAGCTTTCTTT	CASSRPLNPHSNTEAFF
TRBJ2-2	TRBV18	-	-	TGTGCCAGCTCATCCCCTAGAAAACAGACCGGGGAGCTGTTTTTT	CASSSPRKQTGELFF
TRBJ1-6	TRBV5-1	-	-	TGCGCCAGCAGCTTGGGGGGGCCAAATTCACCCCTCCACTTT	CASSLGGPNSPLHF
TRBJ1-3	TRBV11-2	-	-	TGTGCCAGCAGCTTAGGTTGGGGAACTGGAAACACCATATATTTT	CASSLGWGTGNTIYF
TRBJ1-4	TRBV5-1	TRBD1	-	TGCGCCAGCAGTTCTCCAGGACAGGGGGTTGAAAAACTGTTTTTT	CASSSPGQGVEKLFF